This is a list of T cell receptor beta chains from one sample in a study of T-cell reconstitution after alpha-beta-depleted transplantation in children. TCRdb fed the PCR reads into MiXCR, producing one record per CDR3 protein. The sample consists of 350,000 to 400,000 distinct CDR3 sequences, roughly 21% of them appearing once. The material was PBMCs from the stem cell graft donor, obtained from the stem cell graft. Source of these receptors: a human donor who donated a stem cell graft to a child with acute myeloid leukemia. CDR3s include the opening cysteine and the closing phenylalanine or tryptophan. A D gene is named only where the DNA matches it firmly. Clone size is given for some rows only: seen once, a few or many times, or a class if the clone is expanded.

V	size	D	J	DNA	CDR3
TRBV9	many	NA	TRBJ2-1	TGTGCCAGCAGCGTGAGAGAGGACCGCCGGAGCGAGGGGGAGTTCTTC	CASSVREDRRSEGEFF
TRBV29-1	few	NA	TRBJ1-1	TGCAGCGTTGAAGCAATGGGGGGTGGAACTGAAGCTTTCTTT	CSVEAMGGGTEAFF
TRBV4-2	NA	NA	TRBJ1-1	TGTGCCAGCAGCCAAGATCCCGGGACGCGGGGGACTGAAGCTTTCTTT	CASSQDPGTRGTEAFF
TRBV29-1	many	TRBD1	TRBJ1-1	TGCAGCGCCCTGCGGTACACAGGGGTCACTGAAGCTTTCTTT	CSALRYTGVTEAFF
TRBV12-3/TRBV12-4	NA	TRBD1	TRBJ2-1	TGTGCCAGCAGTTGGACAGGGGGATTGGAAAGGTTCTTC	CASSWTGGLERFF
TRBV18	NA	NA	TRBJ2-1	TGTGCCAGCTCCGCGGGACAGCCTTACAATGAGCAGTTCTTC	CASSAGQPYNEQFF
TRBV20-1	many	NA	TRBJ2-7	TGCAGTGCTAGAGTACGGAGAGAGGGGCTCTACGAGCAGTACTTC	CSARVRREGLYEQYF
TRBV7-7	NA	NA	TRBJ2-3	TGTGCCAGCAGCTTAGGGGGGGAGCTGGATACGCAGTATTTT	CASSLGGELDTQYF
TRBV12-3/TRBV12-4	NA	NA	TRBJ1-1	TGTGCCAGCAGTTCGGACACGAAGAGAACTTTCTTT	CASSSDTKRTFF
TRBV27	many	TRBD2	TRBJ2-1	TGTGCCAGCAGTTTAAGCGGGAGGACGCAGTTCTTC	CASSLSGRTQFF
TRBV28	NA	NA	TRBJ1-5	TGTGCCAGCAGTTCACACAGTAGCAATCAGCCCCAGCATTTT	CASSSHSSNQPQHF
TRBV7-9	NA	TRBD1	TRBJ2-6	TGTGCCAGCAGCTTATACCGGGACAGGGGTCCCAACGTCCTGACTTTC	CASSLYRDRGPNVLTF
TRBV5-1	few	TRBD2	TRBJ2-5	TGCGCCAGCAGCTTCACCAGTGGGACTAGCGGGAGGATCCAAGAGACCCAGTACTTC	CASSFTSGTSGRIQETQYF
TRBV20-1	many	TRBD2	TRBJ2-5	TGCAGCCCTAGGCTTCCGGGAGGCGGAGAGACCCAGTACTTC	CSPRLPGGGETQYF
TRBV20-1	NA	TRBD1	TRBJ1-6	TGCAGTGCCCCCTCGACAGGGTATAATTCACCCCTCCACTTT	CSAPSTGYNSPLHF
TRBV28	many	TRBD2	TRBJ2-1	TGTGCCAGCAGAAGTAGCAAGGTAGCGGGTTACAATGAGCAGTTCTTC	CASRSSKVAGYNEQFF
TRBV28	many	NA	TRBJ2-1	TGTGCCAGCAGCTTTCGGGGCAACGAAAAAGCCAATGAGCAGTTCTTC	CASSFRGNEKANEQFF
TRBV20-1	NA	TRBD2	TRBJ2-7	TGCAGTGCTCCCCAGTGGGGGGGAAGCTCCTACGAGCAGTACTTC	CSAPQWGGSSYEQYF
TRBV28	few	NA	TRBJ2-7	TGTGCCAGCAGTTTAGCCCGCGCAGACTACGAGCAGTACTTC	CASSLARADYEQYF
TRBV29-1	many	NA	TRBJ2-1	TGCAGCTCGGCCGGGACGGCGGACAATGAGCAGTTCTTC	CSSAGTADNEQFF
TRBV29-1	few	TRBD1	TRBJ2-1	TGCAGCGTAGCACCGGGACAGGGGACTGAGCAGTTCTTC	CSVAPGQGTEQFF
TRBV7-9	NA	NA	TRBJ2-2	TGTGCCAGCAGCTTAGGGTTGGCAACTTACACCGGGGAGCTGTTTTTT	CASSLGLATYTGELFF
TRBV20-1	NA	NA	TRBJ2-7	TGCAGTGCTAGTAGGGGTACCGAGCAGTACTTC	CSASRGTEQYF
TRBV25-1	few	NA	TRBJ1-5	TGTGCCAGCAGTGAATCCGGACAGAGAGATCAGCCCCAGCATTTT	CASSESGQRDQPQHF
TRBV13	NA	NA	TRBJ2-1	TGTGCCAGCGGAACCCTTGGAGGGGACGATACCTTCAATGAGCAGTTCTTC	CASGTLGGDDTFNEQFF